This is a list of T cell receptor beta chains from one sample in a study of CD8+CD57+ T cells in acquired aplastic anemia. Each CDR3 protein is one row after TCRdb ran MiXCR on the reads. Among over 150,000 distinct CDR3 sequences listed, 48% were seen once. Sequencing was done on a sample of sorted CD4+, CD8+, or CD8+CD57+ T cells (not recorded which) from PBMCs. The receptors originated from a human donor with aplastic anemia. CDR3s include the opening cysteine and the closing phenylalanine or tryptophan. Fields, in order: CDR3 length, J gene, D gene, V gene, clone size, CDR3 protein, CDR3 DNA. A D gene is named only where the DNA matches it firmly. Some rows mark clone size as missing; the rest say once, few, many or name a class of expanded clone.

>14|TRBJ1-5|NA|TRBV7-9|few
CASSLSYSNQPQHF
TGTGCCAGCAGCTTAAGCTACAGCAATCAGCCCCAGCATTTT
>16|TRBJ2-3|NA|TRBV5-4|few
CASSSGEQGFLDTQYF
TGTGCCAGCAGCTCCGGAGAACAGGGCTTTTTGGATACGCAGTATTTT
>15|TRBJ2-5|NA|TRBV5-1|few
CASFPEVGPQETQYF
TGCGCCAGTTTCCCGGAGGTCGGCCCCCAAGAGACCCAGTACTTC
>15|TRBJ2-3|NA|TRBV6-1|many
CASRSGDMGTDTQYF
TGTGCCAGCAGGAGCGGGGACATGGGCACAGATACGCAGTATTTT
>17|TRBJ1-6|NA|TRBV2|NA
CASSYGRTSSYNPPLHF
TGTGCCAGCAGCTACGGACGGACTAGCTCCTATAATCCACCCCTCCACTTT
>14|TRBJ1-2|NA|TRBV24-1|few
CATSDLALDYGYTF
TGTGCCACCAGTGATTTGGCCCTTGACTATGGCTACACCTTC
>13|TRBJ2-7|TRBD1|TRBV5-1|few
CASSRGQGYEQYF
TGCGCCAGCAGCCGCGGACAGGGCTACGAGCAGTACTTC
>15|TRBJ1-5|TRBD1|TRBV5-6|NA
CASSYGTGRNQPQHF
TGTGCCAGCAGTTACGGGACAGGGAGGAATCAGCCCCAGCATTTT
>13|TRBJ2-4|NA|TRBV19|NA
CASSSLAKNVQYF
TGTGCCAGTAGTAGTTTAGCCAAAAACGTTCAGTACTTC
>15|TRBJ1-4|NA|TRBV2|NA
CASSRGREAHEKLFF
TGTGCCAGCTCTCGAGGCAGGGAAGCTCATGAAAAACTGTTTTTT
>16|TRBJ2-6|NA|TRBV5-1|many
CASSARGAIGANVLTF
TGCGCCAGCAGCGCGAGGGGGGCGATCGGGGCCAACGTCCTGACTTTC
>15|TRBJ1-2|NA|TRBV4-2|many
CASSQVQDYNYGYTF
TGTGCCAGCAGCCAAGTTCAGGATTACAACTATGGCTACACCTTC
>15|TRBJ2-7|TRBD2|TRBV15|many
CATSRDGGGAREQYF
TGTGCCACCAGCAGAGATGGCGGGGGGGCCCGGGAGCAGTACTTC